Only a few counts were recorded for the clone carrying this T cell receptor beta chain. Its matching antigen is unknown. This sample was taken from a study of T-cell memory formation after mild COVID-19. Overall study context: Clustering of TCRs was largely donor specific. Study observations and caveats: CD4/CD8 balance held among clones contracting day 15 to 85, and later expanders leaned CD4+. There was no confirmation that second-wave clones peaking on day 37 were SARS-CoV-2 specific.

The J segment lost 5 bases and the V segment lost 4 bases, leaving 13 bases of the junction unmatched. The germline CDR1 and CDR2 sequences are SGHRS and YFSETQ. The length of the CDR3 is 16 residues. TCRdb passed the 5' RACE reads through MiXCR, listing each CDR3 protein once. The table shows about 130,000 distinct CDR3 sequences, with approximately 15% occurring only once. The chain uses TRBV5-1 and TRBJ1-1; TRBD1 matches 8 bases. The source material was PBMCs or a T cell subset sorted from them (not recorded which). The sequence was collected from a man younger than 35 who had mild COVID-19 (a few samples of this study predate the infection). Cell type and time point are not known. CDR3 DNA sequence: TGCGCCAGCAGCACCAAAGGGACAGGTCCGCGGACTGAAGCTTTCTTT. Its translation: CASSTKGTGPRTEAFF.